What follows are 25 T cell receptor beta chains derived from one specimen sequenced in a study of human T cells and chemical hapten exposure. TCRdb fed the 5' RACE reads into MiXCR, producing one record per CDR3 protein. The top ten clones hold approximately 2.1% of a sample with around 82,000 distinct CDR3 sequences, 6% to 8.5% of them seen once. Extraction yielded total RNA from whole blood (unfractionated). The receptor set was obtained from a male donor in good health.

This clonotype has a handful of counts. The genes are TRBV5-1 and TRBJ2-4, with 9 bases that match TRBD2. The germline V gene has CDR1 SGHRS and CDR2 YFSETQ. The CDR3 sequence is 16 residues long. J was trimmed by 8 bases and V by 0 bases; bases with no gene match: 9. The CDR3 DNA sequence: TGCGCCAGCAGCTTGGGACTAGCGGCAGGGGAGGACATTCAGTACTTC. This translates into CASSLGLAAGEDIQYF.

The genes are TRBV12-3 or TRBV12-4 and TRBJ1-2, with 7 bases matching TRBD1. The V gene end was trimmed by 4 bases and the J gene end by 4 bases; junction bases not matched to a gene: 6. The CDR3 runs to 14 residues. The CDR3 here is CASSSSDRVYGYTF. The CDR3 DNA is TGTGCCAGCAGTTCTTCTGACAGGGTCTATGGCTACACCTTC.

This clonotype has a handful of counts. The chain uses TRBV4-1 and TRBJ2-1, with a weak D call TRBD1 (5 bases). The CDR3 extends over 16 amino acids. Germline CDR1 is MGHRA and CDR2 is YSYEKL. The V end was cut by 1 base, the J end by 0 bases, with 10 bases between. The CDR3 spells CASSQGGVSSYNEQFF. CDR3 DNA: TGCGCCAGCAGCCAAGGGGGCGTAAGCTCCTACAATGAGCAGTTCTTC.

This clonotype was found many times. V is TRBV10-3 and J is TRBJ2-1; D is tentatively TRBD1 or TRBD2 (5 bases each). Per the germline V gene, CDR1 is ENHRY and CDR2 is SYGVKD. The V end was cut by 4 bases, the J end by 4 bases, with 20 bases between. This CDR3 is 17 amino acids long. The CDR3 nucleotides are TGTGCCATCAGTGTAACCGGGACCCTAGTCGGTTACAATGAGCAGTTCTTC. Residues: CAISVTGTLVGYNEQFF.

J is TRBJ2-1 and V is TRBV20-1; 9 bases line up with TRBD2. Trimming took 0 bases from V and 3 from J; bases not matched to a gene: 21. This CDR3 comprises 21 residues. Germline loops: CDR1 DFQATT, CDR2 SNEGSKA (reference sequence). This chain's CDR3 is CSARDRKGGLAGPAGYNEQFF. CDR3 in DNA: TGCAGTGCTAGAGATCGAAAGGGCGGCCTAGCGGGACCCGCGGGCTACAATGAGCAGTTCTTC.

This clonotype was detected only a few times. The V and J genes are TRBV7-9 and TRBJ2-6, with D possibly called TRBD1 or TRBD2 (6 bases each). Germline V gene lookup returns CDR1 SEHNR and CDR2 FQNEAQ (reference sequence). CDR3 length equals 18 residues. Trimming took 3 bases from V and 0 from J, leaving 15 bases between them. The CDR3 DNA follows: TGTGCCAGCAGCTTCTGGGGGGCCGAAAGCTCTGGGGCCAACGTCCTGACTTTC. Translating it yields CASSFWGAESSGANVLTF.

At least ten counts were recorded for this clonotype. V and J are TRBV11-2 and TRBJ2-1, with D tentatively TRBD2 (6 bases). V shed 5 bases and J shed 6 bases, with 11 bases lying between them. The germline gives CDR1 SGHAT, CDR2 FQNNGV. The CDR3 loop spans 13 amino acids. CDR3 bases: TGTGCCAGCAGCCCTCGACTAGGCAATGAGCAGTTCTTC. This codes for CASSPRLGNEQFF.

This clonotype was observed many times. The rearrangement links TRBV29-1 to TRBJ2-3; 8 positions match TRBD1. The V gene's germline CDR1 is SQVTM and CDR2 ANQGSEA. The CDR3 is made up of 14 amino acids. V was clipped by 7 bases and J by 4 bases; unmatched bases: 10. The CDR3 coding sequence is TGCAGCGCCCTATTGACAGGGGTTGCAGATACGCAGTATTTT. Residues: CSALLTGVADTQYF.

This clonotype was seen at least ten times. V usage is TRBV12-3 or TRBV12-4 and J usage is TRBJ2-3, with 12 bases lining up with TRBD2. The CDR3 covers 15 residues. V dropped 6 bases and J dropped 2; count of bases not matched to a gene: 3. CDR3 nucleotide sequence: TGTGCCAGCAGCCTAGCGGGAGGGGTCACAGATACGCAGTATTTT. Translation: CASSLAGGVTDTQYF.

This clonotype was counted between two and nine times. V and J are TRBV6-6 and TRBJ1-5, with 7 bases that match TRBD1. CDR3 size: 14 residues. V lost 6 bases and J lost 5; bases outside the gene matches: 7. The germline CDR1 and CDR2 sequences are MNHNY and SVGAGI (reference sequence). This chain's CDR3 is CASSLGQKDQPQHF. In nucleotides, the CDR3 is TGTGCCAGCAGCCTGGGACAGAAAGATCAGCCCCAGCATTTT.

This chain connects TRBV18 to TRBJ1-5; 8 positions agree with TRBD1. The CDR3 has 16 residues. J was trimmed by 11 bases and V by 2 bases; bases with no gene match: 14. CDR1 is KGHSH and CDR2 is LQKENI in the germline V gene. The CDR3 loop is CASSPTAGGPPGSQHF. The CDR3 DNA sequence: TGTGCCAGCTCACCAACGGCAGGGGGCCCTCCCGGGTCCCAGCATTTT.

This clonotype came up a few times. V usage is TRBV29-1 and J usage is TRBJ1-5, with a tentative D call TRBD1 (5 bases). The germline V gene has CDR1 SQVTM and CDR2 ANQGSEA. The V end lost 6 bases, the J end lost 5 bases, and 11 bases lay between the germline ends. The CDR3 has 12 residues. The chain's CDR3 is CSVGARDQPQHF. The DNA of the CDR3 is TGCAGCGTAGGGGCTCGAGATCAGCCCCAGCATTTT.

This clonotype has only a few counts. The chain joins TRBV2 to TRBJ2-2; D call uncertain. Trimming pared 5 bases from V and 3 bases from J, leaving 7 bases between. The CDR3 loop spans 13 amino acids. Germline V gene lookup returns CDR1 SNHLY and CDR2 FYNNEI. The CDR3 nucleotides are TGTGCCAGCAGTTCCCTAGACACCGGGGAGCTGTTTTTT. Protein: CASSSLDTGELFF.

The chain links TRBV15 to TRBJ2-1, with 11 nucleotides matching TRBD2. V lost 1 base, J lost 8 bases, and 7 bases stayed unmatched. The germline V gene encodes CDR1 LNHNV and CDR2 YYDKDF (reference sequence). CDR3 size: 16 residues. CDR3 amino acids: CATSRVSGSGRDEQFF. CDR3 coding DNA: TGTGCCACCAGCAGAGTGTCTGGTAGCGGGAGGGATGAGCAGTTCTTC.

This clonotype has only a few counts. CDR3 nucleotide sequence: TGTGCCAGCAGCCAAGATTTACTGCGGGTAGGTTTGAATGAGCAGTTCTTC. This sequence encodes CASSQDLLRVGLNEQFF. This chain links TRBV4-2 with TRBJ2-1; D might be TRBD2 (5 bases). The V end lost 0 bases, the J end lost 7 bases, and 19 bases lay between the germline ends. Per the germline V gene, CDR1 is LGHNA and CDR2 is YNFKEQ. The CDR3 extends over 17 amino acids.

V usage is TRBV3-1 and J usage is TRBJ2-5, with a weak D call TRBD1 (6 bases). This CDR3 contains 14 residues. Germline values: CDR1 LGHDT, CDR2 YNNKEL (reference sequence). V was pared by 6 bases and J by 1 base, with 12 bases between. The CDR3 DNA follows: TGTGCCAGCAGGCCTACAGGGAGCCAAGAGACCCAGTACTTC. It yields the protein CASRPTGSQETQYF.

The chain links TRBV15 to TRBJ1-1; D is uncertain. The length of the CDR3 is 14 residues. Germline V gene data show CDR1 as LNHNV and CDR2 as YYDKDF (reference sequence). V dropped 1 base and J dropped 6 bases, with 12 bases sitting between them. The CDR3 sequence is CATSRVVPGAEAFF. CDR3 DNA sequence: TGTGCCACCAGCAGAGTCGTCCCCGGGGCTGAAGCTTTCTTT.

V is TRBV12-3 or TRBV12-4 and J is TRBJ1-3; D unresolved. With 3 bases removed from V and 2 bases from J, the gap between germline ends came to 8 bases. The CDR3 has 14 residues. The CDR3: CASSFGETGNTIYF. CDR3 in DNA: TGTGCCAGCAGTTTCGGGGAGACTGGAAACACCATATATTTT.

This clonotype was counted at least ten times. The CDR3 protein is CASSLLSGGGRVGYGYTF. CDR3 sequence (DNA): TGTGCCAGCAGCTTGTTATCGGGGGGGGGCAGAGTCGGCTATGGCTACACCTTC. This chain links TRBV7-9 with TRBJ1-2; tentatively, D is TRBD1 (6 bases). CDR3 length: 18 residues. CDR1 and CDR2 from the germline V gene are SEHNR and FQNEAQ (reference sequence). V dropped 3 bases and J dropped 4 bases, with 24 bases sitting between them.

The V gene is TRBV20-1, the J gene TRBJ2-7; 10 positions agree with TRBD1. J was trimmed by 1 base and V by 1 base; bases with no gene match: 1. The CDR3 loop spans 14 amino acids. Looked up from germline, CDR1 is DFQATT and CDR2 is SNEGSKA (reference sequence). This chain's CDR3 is CSARADRGSYEQYF. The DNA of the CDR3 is TGCAGTGCTAGAGCGGACAGGGGGTCCTACGAGCAGTACTTC.

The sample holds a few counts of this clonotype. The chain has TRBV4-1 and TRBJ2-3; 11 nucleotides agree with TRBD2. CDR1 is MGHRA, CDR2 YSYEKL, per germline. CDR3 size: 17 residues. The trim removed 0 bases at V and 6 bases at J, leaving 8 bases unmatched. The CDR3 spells CASSQEELAGGFDTQYF. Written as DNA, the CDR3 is TGCGCCAGCAGCCAAGAGGAGCTAGCGGGAGGTTTCGATACGCAGTATTTT.

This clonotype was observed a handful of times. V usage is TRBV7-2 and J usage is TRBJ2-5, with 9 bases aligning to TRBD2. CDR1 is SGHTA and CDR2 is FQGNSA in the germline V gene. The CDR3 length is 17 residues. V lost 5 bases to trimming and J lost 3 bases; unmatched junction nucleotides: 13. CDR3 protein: CASSLGGLAGKKETQYF. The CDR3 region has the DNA TGTGCCAGCAGCCTTGGGGGGCTAGCGGGAAAGAAAGAGACCCAGTACTTC.

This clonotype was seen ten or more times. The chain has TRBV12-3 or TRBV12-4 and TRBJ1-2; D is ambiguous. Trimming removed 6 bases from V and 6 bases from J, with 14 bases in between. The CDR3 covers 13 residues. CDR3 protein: CASSSNSGNGYTF. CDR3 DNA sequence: TGTGCCAGCAGCTCAAACAGTGGAAATGGCTACACCTTC.

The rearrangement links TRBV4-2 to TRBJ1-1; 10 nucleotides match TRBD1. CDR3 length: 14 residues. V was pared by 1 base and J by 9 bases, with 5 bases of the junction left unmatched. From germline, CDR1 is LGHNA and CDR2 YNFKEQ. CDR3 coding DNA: TGTGCCAGCAGCCAAGTTGGGACAGGGGACCAAGCTTTCTTT. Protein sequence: CASSQVGTGDQAFF.

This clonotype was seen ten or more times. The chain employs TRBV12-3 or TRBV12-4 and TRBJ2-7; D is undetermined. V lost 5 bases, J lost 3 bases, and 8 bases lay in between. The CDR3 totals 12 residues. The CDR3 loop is CASSITSYEQYF. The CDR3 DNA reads TGTGCCAGCAGTATTACAAGCTACGAGCAGTACTTC.